These 13 T cell receptor beta chains came from one sample sequenced in a study of graft-versus-host responses after intestinal transplantation. Their cognate antigens are unknown. Here immunoSEQ multiplex PCR was the method, and the copy in TCRdb shows in-frame clones only, minus some. The repertoire holds fewer than 90,000 clones, with 85% to 95% as singletons. This specimen was unstimulated CD4+ T cells sorted from spleen or lymph node cells, taken before transplant. Receptors originate from a human donor who was the organ donor for an intestinal transplant.

The rearrangement uses TRBV14 and TRBJ2-7, with 9 positions matching TRBD1. Germline V gene data show CDR1 as SGHDN and CDR2 as FVKESK. J lost 4 bases, V lost 3 bases, and 7 bases had no gene match. The CDR3 sequence is 15 residues long. This CDR3 is CASSQIQGAQYEQYF. DNA for the CDR3: TGTGCCAGCAGCCAGATACAGGGGGCGCAGTACGAGCAGTACTTC.

The chain employs TRBV5-4 and TRBJ2-5, with no clear D. Trimming took 2 bases from V and 3 from J, leaving 14 bases between them. The CDR3 totals 15 residues. Looked up from germline, CDR1 is SGHNT and CDR2 is YYREEE (reference sequence). For the CDR3, the DNA is TGTGCCAGCAGCTTTACATCACGGATAGAAGAGACCCAGTACTTC. This codes for CASSFTSRIEETQYF.

This rearrangement joins TRBV6-6 to TRBJ1-1; TRBD1 might be the D (5 bases). The CDR3 totals 13 residues. Germline CDR1 MNHNY, CDR2 SVGAGI (reference sequence). Trimming left V 5 bases short and J 3 bases short, with 10 bases between. As DNA, the CDR3 is TGTGCCAGCAGTCCGCGACAGCACACTGAAGCTTTCTTT. It encodes CASSPRQHTEAFF.

The CDR3 sequence: CASSSPRASGDTGELFF. In nucleotides, the CDR3 is TGCGCCAGCAGCTCGCCTCGTGCTAGCGGGGACACCGGGGAGCTGTTTTTT. V usage is TRBV5-1 and J usage is TRBJ2-2; 9 bases align to TRBD2. The CDR3 consists of 17 residues. From germline, CDR1 is SGHRS and CDR2 YFSETQ. Losses at the gene ends were 3 bases for V and 3 bases for J; bases not matched to a gene: 9.

This clone was recorded a few times. The chain joins TRBV6-1 to TRBJ1-2; TRBD1 matches at 10 bases. Germline CDR1 reads MNHNS; CDR2 reads SASEGT. V lost 7 bases and J lost 7; bases outside the gene matches: 3. The CDR3 runs to 12 residues. Here the CDR3 DNA reads TGTGCCAGCATGGGACAGGGGTTTGGCTACACCTTC. This encodes CASMGQGFGYTF.

The V and J genes are TRBV5-1 and TRBJ2-5; D uncertain. V gave up 0 bases and J gave up 5 bases, with 8 bases separating them. Germline V gene lookup returns CDR1 SGHRS and CDR2 YFSETQ. The CDR3 is 13 residues long. The CDR3 region is CASSLGGQETQYF. The DNA of the CDR3 is TGCGCCAGCAGCTTGGGTGGCCAGGAGACCCAGTACTTC.

The chain combines TRBV5-1 with TRBJ2-3; D is unclear. The germline V gene encodes CDR1 SGHRS and CDR2 YFSETQ. This CDR3 comprises 14 residues. Trimming removed 1 base from V and 1 base from J, with 7 bases in between. CDR3 region: CASSLSPGTDTQYF. The CDR3 nucleotides read TGCGCCAGCAGCTTGAGCCCTGGCACAGATACGCAGTATTTT.

The chain employs TRBV5-1 and TRBJ2-7; D may be TRBD1 or TRBD2 (6 bases each). With 4 bases removed from V and 4 bases from J, the gap between germline ends came to 27 bases. Germline CDR1 reads SGHRS; CDR2 reads YFSETQ. The CDR3 is 18 residues long. CDR3 sequence (DNA): TGCGCCAGCAGCCCCCGGCCAGGGTGGACGGGGGCCCCTTACGAGCAGTACTTC. As protein: CASSPRPGWTGAPYEQYF.

The chain carries TRBV29-1 and TRBJ2-1, with D unclear. Looked up from germline, CDR1 is SQVTM and CDR2 is ANQGSEA. V was clipped by 2 bases and J by 7 bases, with 12 bases between them. This CDR3 has 13 residues. The CDR3, as DNA: TGCAGCGTTGAAATGCCCCCGGTGAATGAGCAGTTCTTC. This translates into CSVEMPPVNEQFF.

The chain is built from TRBV11-2 and TRBJ1-1, with D maybe TRBD1 (5 bases). V gave up 2 bases and J gave up 0 bases, with 13 bases separating them. The CDR3 is 16 residues long. Germline values: CDR1 SGHAT, CDR2 FQNNGV. CDR3 DNA sequence: TGTGCCAGCAGCTTAACCAACAGGACTTTGAACACTGAAGCTTTCTTT. Translated: CASSLTNRTLNTEAFF. The full variable domain, in which reference TRBV11-2 and TRBJ1-1 provide the parts outside the CDR3, is EAGVAQSPRYKIIEKRQSVAFWCNPISGHATLYWYQQILGQGPKLLIQFQNNGVVDDSQLPKDRFSAERLKGVDSTLKIQPAKLEDSAVYLCASSLTNRTLNTEAFFGQGTRLTVV.

V is TRBV28 and J is TRBJ2-1; no reliable D call. CDR1 MDHEN and CDR2 SYDVKM come from the germline V gene. This CDR3 is built from 13 residues. V lost 3 bases to trimming and J lost 11 bases, with 14 bases between them. The CDR3 region is CASSLVSGKQQFF. The DNA for the CDR3 is TGTGCCAGCAGTTTGGTCTCAGGAAAACAGCAGTTCTTC.

The chain is built from TRBV11-1 and TRBJ2-1, with TRBD1 matching over 10 bases. The germline CDR1 and CDR2 sequences are SGHAT and FQDESV (reference sequence). The CDR3 is made up of 16 amino acids. J lost 7 bases, V lost 4 bases, and 10 bases had no gene match. The CDR3 is CASSSPGTGAWNEQFF. The CDR3 nucleotides read TGTGCCAGCAGCTCCCCCGGGACAGGGGCGTGGAATGAGCAGTTCTTC.

The V call is TRBV18, the J call TRBJ1-6; D unresolved. V was clipped by 2 bases and J by 7 bases, with 3 bases between them. The germline V gene has CDR1 KGHSH and CDR2 LQKENI. The CDR3 runs to 12 residues. CDR3 amino acids: CASSPRNSPLHF. DNA of the CDR3: TGTGCCAGCTCACCAAGGAATTCACCCCTCCACTTT.